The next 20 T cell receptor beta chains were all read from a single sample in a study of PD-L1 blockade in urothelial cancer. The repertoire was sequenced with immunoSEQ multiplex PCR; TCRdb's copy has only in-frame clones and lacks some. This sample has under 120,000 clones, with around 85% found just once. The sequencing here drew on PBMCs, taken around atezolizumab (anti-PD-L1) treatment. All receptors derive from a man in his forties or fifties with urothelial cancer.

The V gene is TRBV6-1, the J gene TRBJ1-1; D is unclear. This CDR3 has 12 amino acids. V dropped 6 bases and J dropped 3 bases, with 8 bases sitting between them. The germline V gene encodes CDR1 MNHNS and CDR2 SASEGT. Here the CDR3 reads CASSTRDTEAFF. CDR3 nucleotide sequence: TGTGCCAGCAGCACGCGGGACACTGAAGCTTTCTTT.

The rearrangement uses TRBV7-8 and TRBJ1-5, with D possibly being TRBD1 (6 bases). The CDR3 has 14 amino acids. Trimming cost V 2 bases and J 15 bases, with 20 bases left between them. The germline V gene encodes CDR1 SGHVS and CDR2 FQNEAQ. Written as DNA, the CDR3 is TGTGCCAGCAGCTTATCGGGACACCTAACAAATATGCATTTT. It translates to CASSLSGHLTNMHF. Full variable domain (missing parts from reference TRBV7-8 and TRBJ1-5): GAGVSQSPRYKVAKRGQDVALRCDPISGHVSLFWYQQALGQGPEFLTYFQNEAQLDKSGLPSDRFFAERPEGSVSTLKIQRTQQEDSAVYLCASSLSGHLTNMHFGDGTRLSIL.

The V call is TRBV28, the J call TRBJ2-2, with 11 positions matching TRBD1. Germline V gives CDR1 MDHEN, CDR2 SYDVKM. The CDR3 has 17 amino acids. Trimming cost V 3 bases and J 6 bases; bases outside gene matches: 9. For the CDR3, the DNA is TGTGCCAGCAGTTTCGGACAGGGGGCTGTTTTAGCCGGGGAGCTGTTTTTT. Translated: CASSFGQGAVLAGELFF. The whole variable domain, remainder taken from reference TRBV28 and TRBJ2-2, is DVKVTQSSRYLVKRTGEKVFLECVQDMDHENMFWYRQDPGLGLRLIYFSYDVKMKEKGDIPEGYSVSREKKERFSLILESASTNQTSMYLCASSFGQGAVLAGELFFGEGSRLTVL.

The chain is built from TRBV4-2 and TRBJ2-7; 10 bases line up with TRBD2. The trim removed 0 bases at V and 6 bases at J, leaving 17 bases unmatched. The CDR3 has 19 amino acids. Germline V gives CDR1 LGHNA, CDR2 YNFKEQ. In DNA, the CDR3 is TGTGCCAGCAGCCAAGAAGTCACTAGCGGGAATCCATTCCGCGGCGAGCAGTACTTC. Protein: CASSQEVTSGNPFRGEQYF.

In DNA form, the CDR3 reads TGTGCCAGCAGTTCTGGACTAGGGTTCAATGAGCAGTTCTTC. Encoded protein: CASSSGLGFNEQFF. The chain combines TRBV6-5 with TRBJ2-1; 7 nucleotides agree with TRBD2. V lost 4 bases and J lost 6; bases outside the gene matches: 6. Germline-derived CDR1 and CDR2 are MNHEY and SVGAGI. The CDR3 totals 14 residues.

The CDR3 bases are TGTGCCAGCAGCCAAAGACAGGGACAAGAGACCCAGTACTTC. Translation: CASSQRQGQETQYF. The J gene is TRBJ2-5, the V gene TRBV2, with 7 bases lining up with TRBD1. The junction had 6 bases not matched to a gene; V was cut back by 6 bases and J by 2 bases. The CDR3 covers 14 residues. The V gene's germline CDR1 is SNHLY and CDR2 FYNNEI. The full variable domain, rest sourced from reference TRBV2 and TRBJ2-5, is EPEVTQTPSHQVTQMGQEVILRCVPISNHLYFYWYRQILGQKVEFLVSFYNNEISEKSEIFDDQFSVERPDGSNFTLKIRSTKLEDSAMYFCASSQRQGQETQYFGPGTRLLVL.

The CDR3 region has the DNA TGTGCCAGCAGACTGAGGGGAGGGAGGGTGAGCTCCTACAATGAGCAGTTCTTC. As protein: CASRLRGGRVSSYNEQFF. The J gene is TRBJ2-1, the V gene TRBV2, with TRBD2 matching 7 bases. This CDR3 region has 18 residues. The V segment lost 6 bases and the J segment 0 bases; nucleotides outside the gene matches: 14. Germline CDR1 reads SNHLY; CDR2 reads FYNNEI.

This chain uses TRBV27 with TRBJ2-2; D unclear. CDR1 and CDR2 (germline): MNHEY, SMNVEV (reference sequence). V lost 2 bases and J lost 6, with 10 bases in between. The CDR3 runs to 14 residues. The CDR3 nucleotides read TGTGCCAGCAGTTTAACCTGGCTGGCCGGGGAGCTGTTTTTT. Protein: CASSLTWLAGELFF.

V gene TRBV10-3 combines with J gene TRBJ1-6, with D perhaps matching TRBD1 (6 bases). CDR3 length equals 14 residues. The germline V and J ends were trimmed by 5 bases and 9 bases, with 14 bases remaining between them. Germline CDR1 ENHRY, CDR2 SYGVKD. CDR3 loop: CAISPTGSGSPLHF. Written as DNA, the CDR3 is TGTGCCATCAGTCCAACAGGGTCCGGTTCACCCCTCCACTTT.

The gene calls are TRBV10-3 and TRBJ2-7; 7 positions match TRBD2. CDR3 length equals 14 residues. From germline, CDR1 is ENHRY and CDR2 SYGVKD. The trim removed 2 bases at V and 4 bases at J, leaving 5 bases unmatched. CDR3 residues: CAISEMAGVYEQYF. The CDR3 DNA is TGTGCCATCAGTGAGATGGCGGGAGTATACGAGCAGTACTTC.

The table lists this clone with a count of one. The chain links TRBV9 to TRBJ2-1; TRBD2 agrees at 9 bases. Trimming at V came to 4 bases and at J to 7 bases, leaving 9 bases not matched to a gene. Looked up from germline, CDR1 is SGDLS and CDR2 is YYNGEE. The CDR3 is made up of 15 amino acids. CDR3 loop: CASSSSGIPANEQFF. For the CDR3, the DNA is TGTGCCAGCAGCTCTAGCGGGATACCCGCGAATGAGCAGTTCTTC.

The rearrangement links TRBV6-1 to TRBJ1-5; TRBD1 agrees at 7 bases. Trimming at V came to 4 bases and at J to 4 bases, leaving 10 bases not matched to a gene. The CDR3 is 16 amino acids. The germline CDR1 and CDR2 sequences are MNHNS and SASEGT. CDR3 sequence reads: CASSGGQAAANQPQHF. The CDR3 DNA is TGTGCCAGCAGTGGAGGACAGGCCGCGGCGAATCAGCCCCAGCATTTT.

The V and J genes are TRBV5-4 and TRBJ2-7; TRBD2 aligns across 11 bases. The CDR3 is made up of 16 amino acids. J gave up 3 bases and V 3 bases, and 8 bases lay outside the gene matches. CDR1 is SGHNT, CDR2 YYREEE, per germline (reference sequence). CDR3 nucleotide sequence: TGTGCCAGCAGCTCCGGCGGGACTAGCGGACACTACGAGCAGTACTTC. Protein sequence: CASSSGGTSGHYEQYF.

CDR3 in amino acids: CASSQGGKGNQPQHF. The CDR3 DNA follows: TGTGCCAGCAGCCAAGGAGGGAAGGGCAATCAGCCCCAGCATTTT. The gene calls are TRBV14 and TRBJ1-5; D call uncertain. This CDR3 has 15 amino acids. Germline-derived CDR1 and CDR2 are SGHDN and FVKESK. V lost 1 base, J lost 2 bases, and 9 bases lay in between. Complete variable domain (other parts from reference TRBV14 and TRBJ1-5): EAGVTQFPSHSVIEKGQTVTLRCDPISGHDNLYWYRRVMGKEIKFLLHFVKESKQDESGMPNNRFLAERTGGTYSTLKVQPAELEDSGVYFCASSQGGKGNQPQHFGDGTRLSIL.

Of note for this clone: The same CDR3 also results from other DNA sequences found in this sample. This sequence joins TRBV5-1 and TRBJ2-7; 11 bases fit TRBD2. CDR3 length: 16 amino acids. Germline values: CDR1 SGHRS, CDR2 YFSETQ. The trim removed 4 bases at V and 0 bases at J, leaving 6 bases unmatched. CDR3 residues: CASSRSTSGSSYEQYF. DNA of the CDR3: TGCGCCAGCAGCCGCTCAACTAGCGGGAGCTCCTACGAGCAGTACTTC.

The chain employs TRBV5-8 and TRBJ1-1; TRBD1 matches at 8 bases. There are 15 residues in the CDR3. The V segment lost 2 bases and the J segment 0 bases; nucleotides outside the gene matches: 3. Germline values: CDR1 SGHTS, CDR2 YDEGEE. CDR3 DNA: TGTGCCAGCAGCTTTCAGGGGGCTCTGAACACTGAAGCTTTCTTT. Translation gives CASSFQGALNTEAFF.

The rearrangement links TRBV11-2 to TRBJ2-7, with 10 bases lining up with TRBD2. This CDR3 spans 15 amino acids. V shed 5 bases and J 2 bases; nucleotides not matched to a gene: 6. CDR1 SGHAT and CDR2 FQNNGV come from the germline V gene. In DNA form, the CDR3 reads TGTGCCAGCAGCCCTGGGACTAGCGAAACCTACGAGCAGTACTTC. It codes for CASSPGTSETYEQYF. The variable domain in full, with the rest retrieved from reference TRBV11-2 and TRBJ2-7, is EAGVAQSPRYKIIEKRQSVAFWCNPISGHATLYWYQQILGQGPKLLIQFQNNGVVDDSQLPKDRFSAERLKGVDSTLKIQPAKLEDSAVYLCASSPGTSETYEQYFGPGTRLTVT.

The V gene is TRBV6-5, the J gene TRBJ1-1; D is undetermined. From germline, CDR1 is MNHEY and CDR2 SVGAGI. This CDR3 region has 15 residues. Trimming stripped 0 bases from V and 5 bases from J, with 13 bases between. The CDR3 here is CASSYSSARRTEAFF. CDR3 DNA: TGTGCCAGCAGTTACTCGTCAGCCAGGAGGACTGAAGCTTTCTTT.

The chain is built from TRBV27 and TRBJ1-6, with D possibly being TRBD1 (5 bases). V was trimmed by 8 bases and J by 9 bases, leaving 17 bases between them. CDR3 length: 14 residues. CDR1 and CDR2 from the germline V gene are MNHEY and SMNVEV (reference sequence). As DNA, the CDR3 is TGTGCCAGCTATAAAACGGGGGTAGGTTCACCCCTCCACTTT. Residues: CASYKTGVGSPLHF.

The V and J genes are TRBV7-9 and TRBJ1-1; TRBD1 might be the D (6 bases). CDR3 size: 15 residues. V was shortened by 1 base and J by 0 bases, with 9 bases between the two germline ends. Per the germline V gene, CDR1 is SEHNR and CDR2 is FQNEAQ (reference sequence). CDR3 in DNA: TGTGCCAGCAGCTTAGAGACAGGATTGAACACTGAAGCTTTCTTT. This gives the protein CASSLETGLNTEAFF.